This T cell receptor beta chain was captured by sequencing in a study of metastatic and nonmetastatic thyroid tumors. MiXCR was used by TCRdb to re-call the PCR reads. The table lists over 20,000 clones, approximately 31% of them singletons. The CDR3 has 15 residues. The germline gives CDR1 SGHNT, CDR2 YENEEA. The trim removed 1 base at V and 7 bases at J, leaving 4 bases unmatched. The entire patient cohort was treatment-naive prior to thyroid surgery. By share, this clone counts as medium-sized. Its target is not known. Study outcomes and limitations: Across blood and tumor, TCR beta diversity in malignant thyroid tumors was reportedly significantly higher than in benign nodules.

The specimen sequenced was blood. The chain recombines TRBV11-3 with TRBJ2-1; 10 nucleotides agree with TRBD2. This TCR was recovered from a female donor with papillary thyroid cancer or a benign thyroid nodule (not recorded which). Some clones in this sample may be carry-over from other donors' samples. The CDR3 region has the DNA TGTGCCAGCAGCTTAGTTAGCGGGGGGCGGAATGAGCAGTTCTTC. The encoded protein is CASSLVSGGRNEQFF.